These T cell receptor beta chains were read from a single sample in a study of blood T cell repertoires in COVID-19. Sequenced by immunoSEQ multiplex PCR; TCRdb stores in-frame clones only, minus some. Counted here are hundreds of thousands of clones, around 84% occurring once; the ten biggest clones make up 3.6%. Specimen: peripheral blood. The source is a young woman with acute or convalescent COVID-19. The CDR3 runs from the conserved cysteine through the conserved F or W. A D gene is named only where the DNA matches it firmly. For some rows the clone size is stated as once, few or many, or as a class when expanded; others skip it.

cdr3_length,clone_size,d_call,j_call,v_call,cdr3_nt,cdr3_aa
18,-,-,TRBJ1-3,TRBV21-1,TGTGCCAGCAGCAAATCCCCTGACAGGGAGGTGTTGGGAAACACCATATATTTT,CASSKSPDREVLGNTIYF
14,-,-,TRBJ1-2,TRBV7-9,TGTGCCAGCAGCTTCCCAGTTCGTGGCTATGGCTACACCTTC,CASSFPVRGYGYTF
17,-,TRBD2,TRBJ2-3,TRBV2,TGTGCCAGCAGTGTAACTAGCGGGGGGGTAAGCACAGATACGCAGTATTTT,CASSVTSGGVSTDTQYF
15,-,TRBD1,TRBJ1-4,TRBV6-5,TGTGCCAGCCGCGTATTAGAAGGGGGCGGTGAAAAACTGTTTTTT,CASRVLEGGGEKLFF
15,-,TRBD1,TRBJ2-5,TRBV2,TGTGCCAGCGGGACAGCGAACCGGGGAAATGAGACCCAGTACTTC,CASGTANRGNETQYF
16,few,-,TRBJ1-2,TRBV5-4,TGTGCCAGCAGCCGACCCAGGGAGGGTCGGGACTATGGCTACACCTTC,CASSRPREGRDYGYTF
13,once,-,TRBJ2-1,TRBV29-1,TGCAGCGTTGAACAGGGAATGGGCAATGAGCAGTTCTTC,CSVEQGMGNEQFF
14,few,TRBD1,TRBJ1-1,TRBV5-6,TGTGCCAGCAGCTCGATAAACAGGGGGACTGAAGCTTTCTTT,CASSSINRGTEAFF
19,-,-,TRBJ2-2,TRBV7-9,TGTGCCAGCAGCTTCGGGTTTTTTTCCAGGGGTCCGAACACCGGGGAGCTGTTTTTT,CASSFGFFSRGPNTGELFF
15,-,TRBD1,TRBJ2-7,TRBV4-2,TGTGCCAGCAGCGCGGACAGGGGGAAATCCTACGAGCAGTACTTC,CASSADRGKSYEQYF
15,few,TRBD1,TRBJ1-6,TRBV18,TGTGCCAGCTCACCGAGCGAAGGGGGCGGTTCACCCCTCCACTTT,CASSPSEGGGSPLHF
14,-,-,TRBJ2-2,TRBV5-1,TGCGCCAGCAGCTTGGAAACATACACCGGGGAGCTGTTTTTT,CASSLETYTGELFF
12,-,-,TRBJ1-2,TRBV12-3/TRBV12-4,TGTGCCAGCAGTTTTTACCGACAGGGCTACACCTTC,CASSFYRQGYTF
16,-,TRBD2,TRBJ2-3,TRBV28,TGTGCCAGCAGTTCTCTAGCGGGAGATATAGCAGATACGCAGTATTTT,CASSSLAGDIADTQYF
14,-,TRBD2,TRBJ2-1,TRBV5-6,TGTGCCAGCAGCTACACTAGCGGGCGGGGTGAGCAGTTCTTC,CASSYTSGRGEQFF
16,-,TRBD1,TRBJ2-1,TRBV6-5,TGTGCCAGCAGTTACTCGAAGGCGACAGGGGTAAGAGAGCAGTTCTTC,CASSYSKATGVREQFF
13,-,-,TRBJ2-7,TRBV19,TGTGCCAGTAGTATAATTGAGGGTTACGAGCAGTACTTC,CASSIIEGYEQYF